A single sample gave rise to the 31 T cell receptor beta chains below, sequenced in a study of radiotherapy plus CTLA-4 blockade in lung cancer. TCRdb's table, derived via immunoSEQ multiplex PCR, lists solely in-frame clones and lacks some. The sample holds 80,000 to 95,000 clones; around four fifths are singletons and the top ten take 0.82%. The source was peripheral blood, collected from a patient treated with radiotherapy plus ipilimumab. The receptors were gathered from a human donor with non-small cell lung cancer who had stable disease on radiotherapy plus ipilimumab.

The chain carries TRBV7-8 and TRBJ2-7, with TRBD1 identical over 8 bases. The V and J ends lost 5 bases and 4 bases, in that order; junction bases with no gene match: 7. The V gene's germline CDR1 is SGHVS and CDR2 FQNEAQ. The CDR3 has 14 amino acids. CDR3 sequence reads: CASSPGTGVYEQYF. CDR3 sequence (DNA): TGTGCCAGCAGCCCCGGGACAGGAGTTTACGAGCAGTACTTC.

This chain uses TRBV28 with TRBJ1-4; weak D call: TRBD1 (6 bases). Trimming removed 5 bases at V and 14 bases at J, with 24 bases between. The CDR3 covers 15 residues. CDR1 is MDHEN and CDR2 is SYDVKM in the germline V gene. CDR3 loop: CASSPPVGAGFVLFF. CDR3 DNA: TGTGCCAGCAGTCCCCCCGTGGGGGCAGGCTTCGTGCTGTTTTTT. Full variable domain (remainder filled in from reference TRBV28 and TRBJ1-4): DVKVTQSSRYLVKRTGEKVFLECVQDMDHENMFWYRQDPGLGLRLIYFSYDVKMKEKGDIPEGYSVSREKKERFSLILESASTNQTSMYLCASSPPVGAGFVLFFGSGTQLSVL.

The genes are TRBV4-2 and TRBJ2-7; D remains ambiguous. Germline V gene lookup returns CDR1 LGHNA and CDR2 YNFKEQ. The CDR3 length is 15 residues. V lost 0 bases and J lost 3, with 12 bases in between. The CDR3: CASSQDKAAYYEQYF. CDR3 DNA: TGTGCCAGCAGCCAAGATAAGGCCGCCTACTACGAGCAGTACTTC.

The rearrangement links TRBV27 to TRBJ2-5, with TRBD2 identical over 8 bases. The CDR3 spans 16 residues. The germline gives CDR1 MNHEY, CDR2 SMNVEV (reference sequence). Trimming removed 5 bases from V and 5 bases from J; junction bases left unmatched: 13. CDR3: CASSNFRTSLAETQYF. The CDR3 DNA sequence: TGTGCCAGCAGTAACTTCCGGACTAGCTTGGCCGAGACCCAGTACTTC.

The V gene is TRBV2, the J gene TRBJ2-5; unclear D gene. Germline CDR1 is SNHLY and CDR2 is FYNNEI. The CDR3 is 16 amino acids. V was cut by 0 bases and J by 0 bases, with 11 bases left in between. The CDR3 sequence is CASSEALGSNQETQYF. For the CDR3, the DNA is TGTGCCAGCAGTGAAGCGCTGGGGTCTAACCAAGAGACCCAGTACTTC.

This clone was recorded a few times. The chain combines TRBV29-1 with TRBJ2-1, with a possible D match to TRBD1 (6 bases). Germline CDR1 reads SQVTM; CDR2 reads ANQGSEA. CDR3 length: 14 amino acids. V shed 5 bases and J shed 4 bases, with 15 bases lying between them. The CDR3 is CSVPTGSSYNEQFF. The CDR3 DNA reads TGCAGCGTTCCTACAGGGTCGTCTTACAATGAGCAGTTCTTC.

This clone was seen once. Its ends do not fully match the called genes, so a read error is possible. The same CDR3 can be traced to other DNA sequences in this sample. The chain links TRBV2 to TRBJ1-1; tentative D call: TRBD1 (6 bases). CDR3 length: 16 residues. Germline V gene sequence: CDR1 SNHLY, CDR2 FYNNEI. The CDR3 DNA is TGTGCCAGCGACCGGGGGGGCACCGGGGGTTCCGCTGAAGCCTTCTTT. Protein: CASDRGGTGGSAEAFF.

The V and J genes are TRBV2 and TRBJ1-2; TRBD1 agrees at 8 bases. Germline V CDR1 and CDR2: SNHLY, FYNNEI. The J segment lost 6 bases and the V segment lost 4 bases, leaving 7 bases of the junction unmatched. The CDR3 loop spans 14 amino acids. Written as DNA, the CDR3 is TGTGCCAGCAGTGTAATAGGACAGGGAAATGGCTACACCTTC. It specifies CASSVIGQGNGYTF.

CDR3 sequence reads: CASSLGGQGGTDTQYF. DNA of the CDR3: TGTGCCAGCAGCTTGGGTGGACAGGGGGGGACAGATACGCAGTATTTT. The rearrangement joins TRBV5-4 to TRBJ2-3; 10 bases line up with TRBD1. The trim removed 0 bases at V and 3 bases at J, leaving 4 bases unmatched. The CDR3 has 16 residues. Germline lookup yields CDR1 SGHNT and CDR2 YYREEE (reference sequence).

This clone is classed as medium-sized. The chain's CDR3 is CASKPGQRQDEQFF. The CDR3 nucleotides read TGTGCCAGCAAACCGGGACAGCGTCAGGATGAGCAGTTCTTC. This chain uses TRBV28 with TRBJ2-1; 7 positions agree with TRBD1. The CDR3 is made up of 14 amino acids. The germline gives CDR1 MDHEN, CDR2 SYDVKM. J gave up 8 bases and V 7 bases, and 11 bases lay outside the gene matches. The full variable domain, rest sourced from reference TRBV28 and TRBJ2-1, is DVKVTQSSRYLVKRTGEKVFLECVQDMDHENMFWYRQDPGLGLRLIYFSYDVKMKEKGDIPEGYSVSREKKERFSLILESASTNQTSMYLCASKPGQRQDEQFFGPGTRLTVL.

The rearrangement uses TRBV2 and TRBJ2-5; unclear D gene. The CDR3 has 10 residues. V was clipped by 4 bases and J by 5 bases, with 2 bases between them. From germline, CDR1 is SNHLY and CDR2 FYNNEI. The CDR3, as DNA: TGTGCCAGCAGTGTGGAGACCCAGTACTTC. Translation gives CASSVETQYF. The full variable domain, with the rest looked up from reference TRBV2 and TRBJ2-5, is EPEVTQTPSHQVTQMGQEVILRCVPISNHLYFYWYRQILGQKVEFLVSFYNNEISEKSEIFDDQFSVERPDGSNFTLKIRSTKLEDSAMYFCASSVETQYFGPGTRLLVL.

The J gene is TRBJ1-5, the V gene TRBV28; no definite D call. The length of the CDR3 is 13 residues. The V gene's germline CDR1 is MDHEN and CDR2 SYDVKM. The V and J ends lost 9 bases and 4 bases respectively, with 13 bases between them. CDR3 region: CASSYEINQPQHF. Here the CDR3 DNA reads TGTGCCAGTTCCTACGAGATAAATCAGCCCCAGCATTTT.

V is TRBV5-6 and J is TRBJ2-6; no firm D call. The V and J ends lost 2 bases and 4 bases respectively, with 10 bases between them. CDR3 length: 15 amino acids. Germline CDR1 and CDR2: SGHDT and YYEEEE. The CDR3 nucleotides read TGTGCCAGCAGCTTCCGAGGCTCAGGGGCCAACGTCCTGACTTTC. Protein sequence: CASSFRGSGANVLTF.

The chain carries TRBV2 and TRBJ2-1; tentatively, D is TRBD2 (5 bases). The CDR3 spans 12 residues. In germline, CDR1 is SNHLY, CDR2 FYNNEI. V shed 10 bases and J shed 10 bases, with 17 bases lying between them. CDR3 coding DNA: TGTGCCACCGACGGGGAGATCAGAGAGCAGTTCTTC. Residues: CATDGEIREQFF.

This rearrangement joins TRBV28 to TRBJ2-5; a possible D gene is TRBD1 (6 bases). Germline V CDR1 and CDR2: MDHEN, SYDVKM. The CDR3 loop spans 15 amino acids. The ends were cut back, 6 bases at V and 4 bases at J, with 18 bases in the middle. Here the CDR3 DNA reads TGTGCCAGCAGCCTAGCACAGGGAGCGAGAGAGACCCAGTACTTC. Translated, it gives CASSLAQGARETQYF. The variable domain in full, completed from reference TRBV28 and TRBJ2-5, reads DVKVTQSSRYLVKRTGEKVFLECVQDMDHENMFWYRQDPGLGLRLIYFSYDVKMKEKGDIPEGYSVSREKKERFSLILESASTNQTSMYLCASSLAQGARETQYFGPGTRLLVL.

V and J are TRBV4-2 and TRBJ2-7; no reliable D call. V shed 8 bases and J shed 2 bases, with 13 bases lying between them. This CDR3 is 13 amino acids long. The V gene's germline CDR1 is LGHNA and CDR2 YNFKEQ. The CDR3 reads CASRGKGAYEQYF. CDR3 in DNA: TGTGCCAGCCGAGGCAAGGGTGCCTACGAGCAGTACTTC.

The chain uses TRBV28 and TRBJ2-3, with D uncertain. This CDR3 contains 17 residues. CDR1 is MDHEN and CDR2 is SYDVKM in the germline V gene. Trimming removed 0 bases at V and 0 bases at J, with 13 bases between. This CDR3 reads CASSLWSDGKSTDTQYF. Written as DNA, the CDR3 is TGTGCCAGCAGTTTATGGTCCGACGGCAAGAGCACAGATACGCAGTATTTT.

The V gene is TRBV7-3, the J gene TRBJ2-5; 11 nucleotides line up with TRBD2. CDR3 size: 15 residues. J gave up 5 bases and V 5 bases, and 7 bases lay outside the gene matches. Germline CDR1 SGHTA, CDR2 FQGTGA. The CDR3 DNA sequence: TGTGCCAGCAGCCATAGCGGGGGGGCCAGGGAGACCCAGTACTTC. This translates into CASSHSGGARETQYF.

In this sample, this clone turned up once. The chain carries TRBV5-4 and TRBJ2-1; 8 bases agree with TRBD2. The germline CDR1 and CDR2 sequences are SGHNT and YYREEE (reference sequence). CDR3 length: 16 amino acids. The V and J ends lost 4 bases and 8 bases, in that order; junction bases with no gene match: 14. DNA of the CDR3: TGTGCCAGCAGCCGTTTTACTAGCGGCTCAAAGGATGAGCAGTTCTTC. The encoded protein is CASSRFTSGSKDEQFF.

The gene calls are TRBV6-1 and TRBJ2-1; the D gene is possibly TRBD1 (6 bases). The V end lost 2 bases, the J end lost 6 bases, and 11 bases lay between the germline ends. This CDR3 has 14 residues. Germline-derived CDR1 and CDR2 are MNHNS and SASEGT. The CDR3: CASSENVGGNEQFF. The CDR3, as DNA: TGTGCCAGCAGTGAAAACGTAGGGGGCAATGAGCAGTTCTTC.

CDR3 sequence: CASRAQGTGGGDNEQFF. CDR3 nucleotide sequence: TGTGCCAGCAGGGCACAGGGGACAGGGGGGGGTGACAATGAGCAGTTCTTC. V gene TRBV2 combines with J gene TRBJ2-1; 11 bases match TRBD1. CDR3 length: 17 residues. Germline CDR1 is SNHLY and CDR2 is FYNNEI. Trimming at V came to 6 bases and at J to 5 bases, leaving 12 bases not matched to a gene.

CDR3 in DNA: TGTGCCTGGACTATTAGGGTTGGCACTGAAGCTTTCTTT. It is translated as CAWTIRVGTEAFF. The chain couples TRBV30 to TRBJ1-1; D gene unclear. The CDR3 runs to 13 residues. V lost 4 bases to trimming and J lost 4 bases, with 13 bases between them. Germline V gene sequence: CDR1 GTSNPN, CDR2 SVGIG (reference sequence).

The rearrangement joins TRBV9 to TRBJ2-2; D unresolved. V lost 0 bases to trimming and J lost 4 bases, with 7 bases between them. The CDR3 is made up of 14 amino acids. Germline assignment: CDR1 SGDLS and CDR2 YYNGEE. The CDR3 sequence: CASSVAAATGELFF. CDR3 in DNA: TGTGCCAGCAGCGTAGCGGCAGCCACCGGGGAGCTGTTTTTT.

This clone was counted once. The rearrangement links TRBV28 to TRBJ1-2; maybe TRBD1 (6 bases). Germline V lookup: CDR1 MDHEN, CDR2 SYDVKM. The CDR3 is made up of 14 amino acids. The V gene lost 6 bases and the J gene lost 5 bases, with 16 bases spanning the gap. CDR3 DNA sequence: TGTGCCAGCAGCCGTGGGGGGGGCCGGTATGGCTACACCTTC. This gives the protein CASSRGGGRYGYTF.

This clone is judged medium-sized. The chain employs TRBV28 and TRBJ1-2; a weak D match, TRBD1 (5 bases). Germline V CDR1 and CDR2: MDHEN, SYDVKM. There are 11 residues in the CDR3. V lost 8 bases to trimming and J lost 3 bases, with 7 bases between them. CDR3 nucleotide sequence: TGTGCCAGCCAGGGAGACTATGGCTACACCTTC. Its protein is CASQGDYGYTF.

This chain connects TRBV9 to TRBJ2-7, with D possibly called TRBD1 or TRBD2 (5 bases each). Germline-derived CDR1 and CDR2 are SGDLS and YYNGEE. The V end was cut by 3 bases, the J end by 4 bases, with 11 bases between. CDR3 size: 13 residues. DNA for the CDR3: TGTGCCAGCAGCGGGGGGTCTGAGTACGAGCAGTACTTC. This encodes CASSGGSEYEQYF.

V gene TRBV5-4 combines with J gene TRBJ2-1, with 7 bases fitting TRBD2. The germline CDR1 and CDR2 sequences are SGHNT and YYREEE (reference sequence). The ends lost 4 bases at V and 7 bases at J; junction bases unmatched: 11. This CDR3 has 15 amino acids. In DNA, the CDR3 is TGTGCCAGCAGCCCGGGACTAACCTTAGGTAATGAGCAGTTCTTC. Translation gives CASSPGLTLGNEQFF.

V and J are TRBV4-2 and TRBJ2-2; 8 positions match TRBD2. V trimming: 8 bases; J trimming: 3 bases; junction bases outside the gene matches: 11. Germline V CDR1 and CDR2: LGHNA, YNFKEQ. The CDR3 contains 16 residues. CDR3 residues: CASGGWAGGYTGELFF. DNA of the CDR3: TGTGCCAGCGGCGGTTGGGCGGGGGGCTACACCGGGGAGCTGTTTTTT.

This rearrangement joins TRBV30 to TRBJ1-1, with no clear D. V was shortened by 7 bases and J by 0 bases, with 9 bases between the two germline ends. Germline V gene sequence: CDR1 GTSNPN, CDR2 SVGIG (reference sequence). The CDR3 runs to 12 residues. The CDR3 loop is CALSRVNTEAFF. CDR3 nucleotides: TGTGCCTTAAGTAGGGTGAACACTGAAGCTTTCTTT.

The genes are TRBV6-1 and TRBJ2-3; 11 bases line up with TRBD1. The V segment lost 4 bases and the J segment 3 bases; nucleotides outside the gene matches: 0. CDR3 length: 14 amino acids. In germline, CDR1 is MNHNS, CDR2 SASEGT. The CDR3 loop reads CASSGDRGTDTQYF. For the CDR3, the DNA is TGTGCCAGCAGTGGGGACAGGGGGACAGATACGCAGTATTTT.

V and J are TRBV27 and TRBJ1-2, with TRBD1 as a possible D gene (5 bases). This CDR3 has 14 amino acids. Trimming cost V 3 bases and J 0 bases, with 8 bases left between them. The germline V gene encodes CDR1 MNHEY and CDR2 SMNVEV (reference sequence). The CDR3 sequence is CASSLDITNYGYTF. CDR3 sequence (DNA): TGTGCCAGCAGTTTGGACATCACTAACTATGGCTACACCTTC.